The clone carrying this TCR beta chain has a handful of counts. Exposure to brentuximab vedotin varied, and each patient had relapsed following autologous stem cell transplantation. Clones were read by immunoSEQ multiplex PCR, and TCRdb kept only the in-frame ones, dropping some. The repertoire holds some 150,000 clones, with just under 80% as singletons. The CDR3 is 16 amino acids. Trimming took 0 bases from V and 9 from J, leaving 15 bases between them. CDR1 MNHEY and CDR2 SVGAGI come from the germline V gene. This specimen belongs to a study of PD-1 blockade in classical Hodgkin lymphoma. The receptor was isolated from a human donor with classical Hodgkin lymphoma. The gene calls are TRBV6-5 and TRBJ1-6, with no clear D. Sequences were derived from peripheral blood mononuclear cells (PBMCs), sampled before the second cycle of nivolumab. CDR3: CASSYSTHWGGSPLHF. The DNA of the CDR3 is TGTGCCAGCAGTTACTCGACACACTGGGGAGGTTCACCCCTCCACTTT.